This TCR beta chain was recorded in a study of cytomegalovirus exposure and HLA in healthy donors. Study-level information: A preliminary data release comprised 80 million or so unique TCRs obtained from HLA-typed donors.

A multiplex PCR was run with 60 Vbeta primers and 13 Jbeta primers. Original methodology: In a later analysis, the count reached 76 million or so unique TCR beta chains, with around 10 million shared. This table comes from immunoSEQ multiplex PCR, and its TCRdb copy is limited to in-frame clones, with some not included. The V and J calls and clone size come from that table; D and trimming were worked out from the DNA. The data show more than 60,000 clones, around 85% seen once. Germline loops: CDR1 MRHNA, CDR2 SNTAGT. The J segment lost 3 bases and the V segment lost 2 bases, leaving 11 bases of the junction unmatched. The CDR3 contains 18 residues. General observations from the study: Sequencing artifact likely explains a cluster of highly shared sequence variants. V segments that were indistinguishable, TRBV6-2 and TRBV6-3 among them, were omitted from analysis.

As to this clone: Its antigen is still unknown.

This TCR came from a woman in her twenties or thirties in good health and CMV-seronegative. The chain employs TRBV6-4 and TRBJ2-2, with TRBD1 identical over 8 bases. The sample taken for sequencing was PBMCs. The CDR3 here is CASSDRAGGAIDTGELFF. Here the CDR3 DNA reads TGTGCCAGCAGTGACAGGGCAGGGGGCGCGATCGACACCGGGGAGCTGTTTTTT.